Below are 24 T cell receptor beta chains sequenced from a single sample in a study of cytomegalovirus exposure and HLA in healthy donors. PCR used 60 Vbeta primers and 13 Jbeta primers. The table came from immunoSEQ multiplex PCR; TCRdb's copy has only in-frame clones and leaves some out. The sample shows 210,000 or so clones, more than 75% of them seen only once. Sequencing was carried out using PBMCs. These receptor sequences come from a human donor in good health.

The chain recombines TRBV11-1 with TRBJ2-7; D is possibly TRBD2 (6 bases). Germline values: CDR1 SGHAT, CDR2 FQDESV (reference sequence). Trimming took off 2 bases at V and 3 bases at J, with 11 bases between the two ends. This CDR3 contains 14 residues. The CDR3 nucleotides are TGTGCCAGCAGCTTATTAGCAGCGGGCTACGAGCAGTACTTC. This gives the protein CASSLLAAGYEQYF.

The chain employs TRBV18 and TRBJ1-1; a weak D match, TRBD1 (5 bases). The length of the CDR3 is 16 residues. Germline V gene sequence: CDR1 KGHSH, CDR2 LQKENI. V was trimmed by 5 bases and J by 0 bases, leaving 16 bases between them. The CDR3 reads CASSSSGGTMNTEAFF. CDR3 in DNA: TGTGCCAGCTCATCTTCCGGGGGTACAATGAACACTGAAGCTTTCTTT.

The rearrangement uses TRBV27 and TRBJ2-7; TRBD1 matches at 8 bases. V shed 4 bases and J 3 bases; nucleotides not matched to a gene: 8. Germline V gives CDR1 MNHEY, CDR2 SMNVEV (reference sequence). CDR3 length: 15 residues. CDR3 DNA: TGTGCCAGCAGTTGGGGGCAGGGGGCGCTCTACGAGCAGTACTTC. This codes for CASSWGQGALYEQYF.

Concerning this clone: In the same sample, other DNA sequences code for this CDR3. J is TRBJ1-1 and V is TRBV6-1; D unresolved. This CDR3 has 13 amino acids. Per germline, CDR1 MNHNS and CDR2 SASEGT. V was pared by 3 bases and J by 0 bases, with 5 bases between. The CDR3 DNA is TGTGCCAGCAGTGACGGGATGAACACTGAAGCTTTCTTT. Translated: CASSDGMNTEAFF.

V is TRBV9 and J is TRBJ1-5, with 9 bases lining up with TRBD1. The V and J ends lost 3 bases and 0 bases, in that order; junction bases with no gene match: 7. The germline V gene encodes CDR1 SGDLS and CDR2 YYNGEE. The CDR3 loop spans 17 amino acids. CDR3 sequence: CASSEGTGYYSNQPQHF. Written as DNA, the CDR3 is TGTGCCAGCAGCGAGGGGACAGGGTACTATAGCAATCAGCCCCAGCATTTT. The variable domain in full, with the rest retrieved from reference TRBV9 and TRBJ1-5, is DSGVTQTPKHLITATGQRVTLRCSPRSGDLSVYWYQQSLDQGLQFLIQYYNGEERAKGNILERFSAQQFPDLHSELNLSSLELGDSALYFCASSEGTGYYSNQPQHFGDGTRLSIL.

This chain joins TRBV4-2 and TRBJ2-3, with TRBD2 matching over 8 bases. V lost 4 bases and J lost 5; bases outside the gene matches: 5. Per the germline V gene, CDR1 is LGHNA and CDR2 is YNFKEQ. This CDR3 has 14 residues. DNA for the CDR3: TGTGCCAGCAGCCCAGCGGGAGCGGGAGATACGCAGTATTTT. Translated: CASSPAGAGDTQYF.

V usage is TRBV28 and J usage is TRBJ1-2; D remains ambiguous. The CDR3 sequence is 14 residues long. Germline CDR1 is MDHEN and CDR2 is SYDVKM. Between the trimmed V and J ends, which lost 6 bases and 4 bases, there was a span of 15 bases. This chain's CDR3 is CASSILQSSYGYTF. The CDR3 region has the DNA TGTGCCAGCAGCATCCTACAGAGTTCCTATGGCTACACCTTC.

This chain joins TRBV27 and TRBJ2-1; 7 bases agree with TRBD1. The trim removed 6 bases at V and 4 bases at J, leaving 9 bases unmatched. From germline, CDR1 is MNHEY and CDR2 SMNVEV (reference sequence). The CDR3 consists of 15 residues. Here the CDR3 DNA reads TGTGCCAGCAGACTACAGGGACAGAGATACAATGAGCAGTTCTTC. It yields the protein CASRLQGQRYNEQFF.

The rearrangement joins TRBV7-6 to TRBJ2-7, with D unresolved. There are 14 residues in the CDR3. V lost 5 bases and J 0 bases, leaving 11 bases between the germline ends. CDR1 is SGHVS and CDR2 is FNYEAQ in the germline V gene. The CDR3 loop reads CASSPYLTSYEQYF. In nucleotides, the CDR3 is TGTGCCAGCAGCCCCTACCTTACCTCCTACGAGCAGTACTTC.

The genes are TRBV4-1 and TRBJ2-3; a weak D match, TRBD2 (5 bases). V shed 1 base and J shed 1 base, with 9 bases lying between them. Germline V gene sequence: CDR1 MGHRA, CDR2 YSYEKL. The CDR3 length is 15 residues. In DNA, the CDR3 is TGCGCCAGCAGCCAAGGCGGGCGGGGCACAGATACGCAGTATTTT. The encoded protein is CASSQGGRGTDTQYF.

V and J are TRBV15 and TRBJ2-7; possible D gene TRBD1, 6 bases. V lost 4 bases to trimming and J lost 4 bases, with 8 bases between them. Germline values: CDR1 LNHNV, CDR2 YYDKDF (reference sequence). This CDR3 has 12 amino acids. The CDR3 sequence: CATSNDRYEQYF. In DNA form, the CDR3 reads TGTGCCACCAGCAATGACAGGTACGAGCAGTACTTC.

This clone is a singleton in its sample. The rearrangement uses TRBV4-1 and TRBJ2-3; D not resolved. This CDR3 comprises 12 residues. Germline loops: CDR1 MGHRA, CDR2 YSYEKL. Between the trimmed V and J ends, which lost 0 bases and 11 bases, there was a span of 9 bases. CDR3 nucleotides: TGCGCCAGCAGCCAAGATACTCTAGAGCAGTATTTT. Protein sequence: CASSQDTLEQYF.

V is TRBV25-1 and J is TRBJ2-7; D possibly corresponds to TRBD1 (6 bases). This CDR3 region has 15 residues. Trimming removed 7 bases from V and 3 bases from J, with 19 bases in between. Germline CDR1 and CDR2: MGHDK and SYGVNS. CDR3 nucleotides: TGTGCCAGCACTGGTGAACAGGGAATAGGCTACGAGCAGTACTTC. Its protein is CASTGEQGIGYEQYF.

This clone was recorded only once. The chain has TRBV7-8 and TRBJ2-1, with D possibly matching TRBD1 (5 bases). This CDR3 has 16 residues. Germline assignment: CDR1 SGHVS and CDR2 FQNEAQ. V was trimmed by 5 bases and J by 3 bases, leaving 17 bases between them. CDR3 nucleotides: TGTGCCAGCAGCGAATCCGACAGTACTTTCTACAATGAGCAGTTCTTC. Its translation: CASSESDSTFYNEQFF.

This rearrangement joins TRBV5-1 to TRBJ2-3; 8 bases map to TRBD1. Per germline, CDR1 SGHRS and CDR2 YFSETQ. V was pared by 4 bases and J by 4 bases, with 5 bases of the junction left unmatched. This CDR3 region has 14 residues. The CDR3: CASSPGQVADTQYF. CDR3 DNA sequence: TGCGCCAGCAGCCCGGGACAGGTGGCAGATACGCAGTATTTT.

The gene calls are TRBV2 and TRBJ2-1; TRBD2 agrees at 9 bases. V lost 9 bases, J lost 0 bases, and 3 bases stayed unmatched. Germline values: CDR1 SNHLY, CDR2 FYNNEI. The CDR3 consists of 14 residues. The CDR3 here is CASRLAVSYNEQFF. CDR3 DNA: TGTGCCAGTAGACTAGCGGTCTCCTACAATGAGCAGTTCTTC.

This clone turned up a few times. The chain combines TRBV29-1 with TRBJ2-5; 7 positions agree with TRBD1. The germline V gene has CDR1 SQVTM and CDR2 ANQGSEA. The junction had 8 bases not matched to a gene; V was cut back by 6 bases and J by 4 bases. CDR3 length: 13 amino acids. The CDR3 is CSVLEGARETQYF. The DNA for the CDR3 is TGCAGCGTCCTTGAGGGGGCTCGAGAGACCCAGTACTTC.

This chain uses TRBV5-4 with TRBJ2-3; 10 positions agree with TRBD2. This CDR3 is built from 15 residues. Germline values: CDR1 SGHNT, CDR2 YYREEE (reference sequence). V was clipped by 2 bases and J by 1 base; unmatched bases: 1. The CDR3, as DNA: TGTGCCAGCAGCTTCGGGACTAGCGGCACAGATACGCAGTATTTT. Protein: CASSFGTSGTDTQYF.

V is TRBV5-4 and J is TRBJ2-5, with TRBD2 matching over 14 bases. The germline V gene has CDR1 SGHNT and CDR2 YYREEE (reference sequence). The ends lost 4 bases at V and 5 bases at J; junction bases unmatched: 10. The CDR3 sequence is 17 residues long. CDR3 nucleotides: TGTGCCAGCAGCCCGAGACTAGCGGGAGGGGTGCGGGAGACCCAGTACTTC. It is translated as CASSPRLAGGVRETQYF.

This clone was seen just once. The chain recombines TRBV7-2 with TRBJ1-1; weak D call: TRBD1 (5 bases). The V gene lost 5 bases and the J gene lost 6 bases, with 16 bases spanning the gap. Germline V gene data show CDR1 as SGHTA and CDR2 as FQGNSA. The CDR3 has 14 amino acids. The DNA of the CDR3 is TGTGCCAGCAGCCTACTAGGGGAGGCTGCTGAAGCTTTCTTT. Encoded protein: CASSLLGEAAEAFF.

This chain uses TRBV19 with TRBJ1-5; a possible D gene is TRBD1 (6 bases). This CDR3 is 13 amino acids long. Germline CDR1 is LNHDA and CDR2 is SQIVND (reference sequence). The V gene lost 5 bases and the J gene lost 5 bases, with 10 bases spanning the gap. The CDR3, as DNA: TGTGCCAGTAGTTCAGGGGCTTATCAGCCCCAGCATTTT. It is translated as CASSSGAYQPQHF. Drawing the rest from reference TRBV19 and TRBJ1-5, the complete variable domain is DGGITQSPKYLFRKEGQNVTLSCEQNLNHDAMYWYRQDPGQGLRLIYYSQIVNDFQKGDIAEGYSVSREKKESFPLTVTSAQKNPTAFYLCASSSGAYQPQHFGDGTRLSIL.

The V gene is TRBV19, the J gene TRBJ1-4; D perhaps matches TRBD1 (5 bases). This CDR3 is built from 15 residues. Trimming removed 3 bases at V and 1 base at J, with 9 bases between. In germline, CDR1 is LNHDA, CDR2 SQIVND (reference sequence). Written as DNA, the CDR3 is TGTGCCAGTAGTATCCGGGGGGGAACTAATGAAAAACTGTTTTTT. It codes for CASSIRGGTNEKLFF.

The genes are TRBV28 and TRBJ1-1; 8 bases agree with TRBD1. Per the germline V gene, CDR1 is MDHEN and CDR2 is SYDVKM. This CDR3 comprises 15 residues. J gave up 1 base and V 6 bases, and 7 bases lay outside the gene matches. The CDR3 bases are TGTGCCAGCAGCGACGGACAGGGCAAGAACACTGAAGCTTTCTTT. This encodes CASSDGQGKNTEAFF.

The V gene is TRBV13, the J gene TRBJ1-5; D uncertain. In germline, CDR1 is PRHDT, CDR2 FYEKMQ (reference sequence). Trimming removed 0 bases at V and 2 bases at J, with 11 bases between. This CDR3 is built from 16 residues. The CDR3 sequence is CASSLGPPGGNQPQHF. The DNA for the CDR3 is TGTGCCAGCAGCTTAGGGCCCCCCGGGGGCAATCAGCCCCAGCATTTT.